This record looks at one TCR beta chain sequence and its context. Its antigen target is currently unknown. Per-base qualities were not stored, and no clone one base away is much larger. Inclusive of the bounding cysteine and phenylalanine, the CDR3 is 12 residues long. Only the CDR3 DNA stays, 36 bases, in frame from base 1. Trimming at the junction amounts to 1 base on V and 7 bases on J, and the germline ends lie 5 bases apart. For CDR1 and CDR2, the germline V gene (reference sequence) lists LGHDT and YNNKEL. TCRbeta CDR3 regions were amplified from genomic DNA using the immunoSEQ Assay, a bias-controlled multiplex PCR. The authors' pipeline ran thus. Nucleated cell counts per sample were estimated from amplification of reference gene primers within the assay. Sequence reads were collapsed and filtered to measure the absolute abundance of every unique TCRbeta CDR3 rearrangement. Productive Simpson clonality was computed per sample as the square root of Simpson's diversity index over productive rearrangements. Here the immuneACCESS table is served through TCRdb, limited to in-frame sequences with V and J called. Missing clones are a known gap in these copies; in checked studies unresolved V genes cover under half, and the rest lacks a known reason. The V and J calls and the clone size are those of that table, but D and trimming were determined from the DNA. Recorded for this sample are 250,000 to 350,000 clones; 85% to 90% of them occurred a single time. Of the sample, just under 6.5% is held by the ten largest clones.

This record comes from a study of blood T cell repertoires in COVID-19 (dated by TCRdb to the early 2020s). Study-wide context: Collaborator samples came from the United States, Italy and Spain and covered acute and convalescent phases of COVID-19. Where available, HLA class I and class II types were taken from metadata supplied by the sample provider and were not determined by assay-based typing. Subjects who had been exposed to COVID-19, were actively infected with it, or had recovered from it provided the deeply sampled blood TCRbeta repertoires that made up the dataset. Samples came from the ongoing ImmuneRACE study (first 160 participants) plus 1,254 subjects from 6 global collaborators. A de-identified subject ID, COVID-19 status, age in years and sex were almost always included in the sample metadata. The repertoires were made available in a free public database intended to serve as a resource for research on the immune response to SARS-CoV-2. The prospective study material was composed of cDNA or gDNA derived from T cells, B-cell-depleted T cells, or PBMCs.

Study-wide conclusions, independent of this receptor: Clinical and demographic metadata were provided uncurated, with the amount varying by source and participant.

In Seattle, one collaborating source enrolled patients while the infection was active and tracked those patients longitudinally over the course of disease. Whole blood was collected in K2EDTA tubes by collaborating institutions according to the institutions' own protocols. For TCRbeta analysis, collaborator samples were shipped as frozen whole blood, as isolated PBMCs, or as DNA extracted from either sample type. Recombination connected TRBV3-1 (or the pseudogene TRBV3-2) to TRBJ2-1, with no confident D gene call. The receptor's source is a woman aged 45-65 years with COVID-19, enrolled during active disease. Material for sequencing was peripheral blood. The CDR3 sequence is CASSQALNEQFF. The sequenced DNA: TGTGCCAGCAGCCAAGCACTGAATGAGCAGTTCTTC.